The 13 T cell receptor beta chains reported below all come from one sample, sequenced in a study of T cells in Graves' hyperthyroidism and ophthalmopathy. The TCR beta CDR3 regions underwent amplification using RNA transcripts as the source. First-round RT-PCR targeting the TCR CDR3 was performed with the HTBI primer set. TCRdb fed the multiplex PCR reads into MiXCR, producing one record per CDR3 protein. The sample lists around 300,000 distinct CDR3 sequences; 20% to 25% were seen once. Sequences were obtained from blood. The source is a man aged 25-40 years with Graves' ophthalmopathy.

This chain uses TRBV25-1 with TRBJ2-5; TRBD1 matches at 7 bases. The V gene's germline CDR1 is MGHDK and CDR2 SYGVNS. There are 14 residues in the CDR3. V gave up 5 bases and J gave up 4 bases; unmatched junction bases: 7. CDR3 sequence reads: CASSPHRGVETQYF. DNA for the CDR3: TGTGCCAGCAGTCCACACAGGGGTGTAGAGACCCAGTACTTC. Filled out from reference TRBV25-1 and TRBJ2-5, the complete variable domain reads EADIYQTPRYLVIGTGKKITLECSQTMGHDKMYWYQQDPGMELHLIHYSYGVNSTEKGDLSSESTVSRIRTEHFPLTLESARPSHTSQYLCASSPHRGVETQYFGPGTRLLVL.

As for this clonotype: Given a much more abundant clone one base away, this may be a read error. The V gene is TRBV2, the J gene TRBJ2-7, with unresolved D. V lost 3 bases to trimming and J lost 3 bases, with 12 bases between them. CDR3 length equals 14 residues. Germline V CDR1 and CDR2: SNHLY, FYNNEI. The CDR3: CASSESPYNYEQYF. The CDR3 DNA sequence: TGTGCCAGCAGTGAGTCTCCTTACAACTACGAGCAGTACTTC.

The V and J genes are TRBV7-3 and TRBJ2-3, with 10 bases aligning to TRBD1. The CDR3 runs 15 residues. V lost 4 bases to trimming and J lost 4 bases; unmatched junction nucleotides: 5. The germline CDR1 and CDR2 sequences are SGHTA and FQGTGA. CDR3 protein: CASSSPDRGSDTQYF. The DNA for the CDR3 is TGTGCCAGCAGCTCCCCGGACAGGGGGTCAGATACGCAGTATTTT.

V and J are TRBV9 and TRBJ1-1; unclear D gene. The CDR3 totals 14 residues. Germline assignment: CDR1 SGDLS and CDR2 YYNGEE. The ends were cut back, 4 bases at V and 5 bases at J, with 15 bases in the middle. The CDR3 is CASSREGFRTEAFF. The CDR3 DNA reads TGTGCCAGCAGCAGAGAGGGTTTCAGGACTGAAGCTTTCTTT. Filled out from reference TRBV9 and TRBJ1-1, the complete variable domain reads DSGVTQTPKHLITATGQRVTLRCSPRSGDLSVYWYQQSLDQGLQFLIQYYNGEERAKGNILERFSAQQFPDLHSELNLSSLELGDSALYFCASSREGFRTEAFFGQGTRLTVV.

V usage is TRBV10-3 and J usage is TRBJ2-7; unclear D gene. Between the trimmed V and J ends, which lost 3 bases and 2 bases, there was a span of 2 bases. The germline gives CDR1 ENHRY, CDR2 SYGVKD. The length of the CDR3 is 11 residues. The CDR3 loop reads CAISDTYEQYF. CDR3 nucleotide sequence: TGTGCCATCAGTGACACCTACGAGCAGTACTTC.

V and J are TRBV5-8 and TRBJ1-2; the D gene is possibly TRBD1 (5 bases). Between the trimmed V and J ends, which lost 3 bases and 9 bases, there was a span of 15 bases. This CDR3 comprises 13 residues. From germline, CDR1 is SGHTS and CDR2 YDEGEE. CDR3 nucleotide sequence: TGTGCCAGCAGCTCCCGGGACGGAGCGAGCTACACCTTC. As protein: CASSSRDGASYTF.

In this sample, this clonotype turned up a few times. The CDR3 sequence is CASSLVGAPEDTQYF. In DNA form, the CDR3 reads TGCGCCAGCAGCTTGGTTGGGGCGCCTGAAGATACGCAGTATTTT. The chain joins TRBV5-1 to TRBJ2-3, with D possibly being TRBD1 (5 bases). Deletions cut 0 bases from V and 5 bases from J, with 13 bases between. CDR1 is SGHRS, CDR2 YFSETQ, per germline. The CDR3 length is 15 residues.

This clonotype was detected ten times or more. The DNA for the CDR3 is TGTGCCAGCAGCTCAAACTACGAGCAGTACTTC. The encoded protein is CASSSNYEQYF. The V gene is TRBV11-2, the J gene TRBJ2-7; no clear D gene. V was shortened by 4 bases and J by 3 bases, with 4 bases between the two germline ends. The length of the CDR3 is 11 residues. The V gene's germline CDR1 is SGHAT and CDR2 FQNNGV.

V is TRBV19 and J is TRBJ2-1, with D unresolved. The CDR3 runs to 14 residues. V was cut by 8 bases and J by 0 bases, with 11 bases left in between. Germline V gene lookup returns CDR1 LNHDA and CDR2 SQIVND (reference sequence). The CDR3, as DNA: TGTGCCAGTTGCAAACTGGGCTCCTACAATGAGCAGTTCTTC. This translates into CASCKLGSYNEQFF.

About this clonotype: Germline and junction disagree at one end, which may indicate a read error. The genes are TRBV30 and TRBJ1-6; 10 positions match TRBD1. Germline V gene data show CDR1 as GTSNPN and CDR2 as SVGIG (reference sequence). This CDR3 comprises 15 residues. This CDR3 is CAWRGTGARNSPPHF. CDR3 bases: TGTGCCTGGAGGGGGACAGGGGCGCGAAATTCACCCCCCCACTTT.

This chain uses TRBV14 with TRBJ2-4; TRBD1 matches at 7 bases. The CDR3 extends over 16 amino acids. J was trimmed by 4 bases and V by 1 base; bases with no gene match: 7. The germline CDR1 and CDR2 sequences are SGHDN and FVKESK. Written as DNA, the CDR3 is TGTGCCAGCAGCCAAGCTACTTCGGGACAGAAAAACATTCAGTACTTC. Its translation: CASSQATSGQKNIQYF.

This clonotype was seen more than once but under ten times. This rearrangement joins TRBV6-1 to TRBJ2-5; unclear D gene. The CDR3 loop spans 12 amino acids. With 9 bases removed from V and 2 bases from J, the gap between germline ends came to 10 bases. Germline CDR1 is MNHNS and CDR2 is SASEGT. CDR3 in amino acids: CARPRPQETQYF. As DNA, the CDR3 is TGTGCCAGACCCCGACCGCAAGAGACCCAGTACTTC.

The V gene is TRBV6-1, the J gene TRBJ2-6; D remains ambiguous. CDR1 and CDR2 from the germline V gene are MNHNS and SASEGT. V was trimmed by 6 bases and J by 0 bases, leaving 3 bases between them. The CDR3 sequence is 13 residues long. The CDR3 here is CASRNSGANVLTF. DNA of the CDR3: TGTGCCAGCAGGAACTCTGGGGCCAACGTCCTGACTTTC.